This T cell receptor beta chain was captured by sequencing in a study of blood T cell repertoires in COVID-19. In the study overall: Some COVID-19 samples were acute and others convalescent; all came from the United States, Italy and Spain. Sources were T cells, B-cell-depleted T cells, or PBMCs; the material itself was cDNA or gDNA.

Study processing details: Estimation of nucleated cell counts was performed using reference gene primer amplification. Method: immunoSEQ multiplex PCR; TCRdb's copy keeps in-frame clones and lacks some. The V and J calls and the clone size are those of that table, but D and trimming were determined from the DNA. The sample comprises 130,000 to 150,000 clones, about 86% of which are singletons, and around 8.8% rests with the top ten. The V gene lost 4 bases and the J gene lost 1 base, with 7 bases spanning the gap. This CDR3 comprises 13 residues. The chain carries TRBV12-3 or TRBV12-4 and TRBJ1-1; D might be TRBD1 (5 bases). The sequencing input was peripheral blood. The source is a human donor in a cohort sampled during active COVID-19. The CDR3: CASSSQANTEAFF. Written as DNA, the CDR3 is TGTGCCAGCAGTTCACAGGCGAACACTGAAGCTTTCTTT.